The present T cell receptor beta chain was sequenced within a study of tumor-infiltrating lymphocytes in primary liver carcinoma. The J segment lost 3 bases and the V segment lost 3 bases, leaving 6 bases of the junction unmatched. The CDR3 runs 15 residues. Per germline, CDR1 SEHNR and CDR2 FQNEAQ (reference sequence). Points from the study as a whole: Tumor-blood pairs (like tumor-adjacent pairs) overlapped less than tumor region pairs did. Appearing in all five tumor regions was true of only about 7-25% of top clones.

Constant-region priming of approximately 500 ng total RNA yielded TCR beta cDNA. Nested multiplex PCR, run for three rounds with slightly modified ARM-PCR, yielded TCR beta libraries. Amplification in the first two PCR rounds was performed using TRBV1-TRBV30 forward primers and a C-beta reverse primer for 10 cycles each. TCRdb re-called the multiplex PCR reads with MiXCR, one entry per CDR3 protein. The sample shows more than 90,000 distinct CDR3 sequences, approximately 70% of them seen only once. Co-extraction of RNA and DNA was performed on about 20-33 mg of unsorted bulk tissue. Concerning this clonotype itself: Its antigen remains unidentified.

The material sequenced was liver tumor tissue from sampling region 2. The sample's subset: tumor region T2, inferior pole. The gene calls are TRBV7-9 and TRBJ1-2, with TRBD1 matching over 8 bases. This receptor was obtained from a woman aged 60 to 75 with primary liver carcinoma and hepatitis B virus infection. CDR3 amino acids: CASSLTGVRDYGYTF. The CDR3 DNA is TGTGCCAGCAGCTTGACAGGGGTTAGGGACTATGGCTACACCTTC.